The 31 T cell receptor beta chains below all came from one sample that was sequenced in a study of cytomegalovirus exposure and HLA in healthy donors. Both 60 Vbeta primers and 13 Jbeta primers went into the PCR. The table came from immunoSEQ multiplex PCR; TCRdb's copy has only in-frame clones and leaves some out. The sample lists approximately 160,000 clones; over 80% were seen once. The sequenced sample was PBMCs. The receptors were gathered from a girl aged 5-17 years in good health and CMV-seropositive.

The J gene is TRBJ1-1, the V gene TRBV6-5; possibly TRBD1 for D (5 bases). The V gene's germline CDR1 is MNHEY and CDR2 SVGAGI. V lost 7 bases, J lost 7 bases, and 16 bases lay in between. The CDR3 contains 13 residues. The CDR3 here is CASTRGGVHEAFF. The CDR3 DNA follows: TGTGCCAGCACCCGGGGGGGGGTTCATGAAGCTTTCTTT.

The V call is TRBV9, the J call TRBJ2-1; TRBD1 is a possible D gene (7 bases). V lost 6 bases and J 9 bases, leaving 16 bases between the germline ends. The CDR3 spans 13 residues. Per the germline V gene, CDR1 is SGDLS and CDR2 is YYNGEE. The CDR3 region is CASNKDRRAEQFF. CDR3 bases: TGTGCCAGCAACAAGGACAGGAGGGCTGAGCAGTTCTTC.

V usage is TRBV6-4 and J usage is TRBJ1-5, with D hard to call. V lost 4 bases and J 0 bases, leaving 4 bases between the germline ends. Germline V lookup: CDR1 MRHNA, CDR2 SNTAGT. The CDR3 extends over 13 amino acids. CDR3 residues: CASSASSNQPQHF. In DNA, the CDR3 is TGTGCCAGCAGTGCTTCTAGCAATCAGCCCCAGCATTTT.

The rearrangement uses TRBV9 and TRBJ2-3; no definite D call. CDR3 length equals 13 residues. The germline V gene encodes CDR1 SGDLS and CDR2 YYNGEE. The V end was cut by 0 bases, the J end by 2 bases, with 4 bases between. CDR3 DNA: TGTGCCAGCAGCGTAGCATTCACAGATACGCAGTATTTT. This sequence encodes CASSVAFTDTQYF. Filled out from reference TRBV9 and TRBJ2-3, the complete variable domain reads DSGVTQTPKHLITATGQRVTLRCSPRSGDLSVYWYQQSLDQGLQFLIQYYNGEERAKGNILERFSAQQFPDLHSELNLSSLELGDSALYFCASSVAFTDTQYFGPGTRLTVL.

This chain joins TRBV11-2 and TRBJ1-5; TRBD1 aligns across 10 bases. Unmatched junction bases numbered 9, after V lost 1 base and J lost 3 bases. Per germline, CDR1 SGHAT and CDR2 FQNNGV. The CDR3 is 18 amino acids. CDR3 protein: CASSLGLGTGDDNQPQHF. As DNA, the CDR3 is TGTGCCAGCAGCTTAGGTTTAGGGACAGGGGATGACAATCAGCCCCAGCATTTT.

This rearrangement joins TRBV6-1 to TRBJ2-5, with D possibly matching TRBD1 (5 bases). Germline CDR1 reads MNHNS; CDR2 reads SASEGT. The CDR3 is 15 amino acids. The V end lost 1 base, the J end lost 3 bases, and 12 bases lay between the germline ends. CDR3 residues: CASSEGQGVEETQYF. The CDR3 bases are TGTGCCAGCAGTGAAGGGCAGGGCGTTGAAGAGACCCAGTACTTC.

This chain joins TRBV5-1 and TRBJ2-5; D not resolved. Germline values: CDR1 SGHRS, CDR2 YFSETQ. V was cut by 3 bases and J by 0 bases, with 6 bases left in between. The CDR3 is 13 amino acids. The CDR3, as DNA: TGCGCCAGCAGCTCCGAGTACCAAGAGACCCAGTACTTC. It is translated as CASSSEYQETQYF. Full variable domain (rest looked up from reference TRBV5-1 and TRBJ2-5): KAGVTQTPRYLIKTRGQQVTLSCSPISGHRSVSWYQQTPGQGLQFLFEYFSETQRNKGNFPGRFSGRQFSNSRSEMNVSTLELGDSALYLCASSSEYQETQYFGPGTRLLVL.

This chain links TRBV11-3 with TRBJ2-5, with 7 bases that match TRBD1. This CDR3 has 12 residues. J was trimmed by 9 bases and V by 4 bases; bases with no gene match: 5. CDR1 SGHNT and CDR2 YENEEA come from the germline V gene. The CDR3 loop reads CASSSPGGAQYF. The CDR3 coding sequence is TGTGCCAGCAGCTCACCAGGGGGTGCCCAGTACTTC. Together with reference TRBV11-3 and TRBJ2-5, the CDR3 gives the full variable domain: EAGVVQSPRYKIIEKKQPVAFWCNPISGHNTLYWYLQNLGQGPELLIRYENEEAVDDSQLPKDRFSAERLKGVDSTLKIQPAELGDSAVYLCASSSPGGAQYFGPGTRLLVL.

The rearrangement links TRBV2 to TRBJ2-1, with D maybe TRBD2 (6 bases). Trimming left V 3 bases short and J 4 bases short, with 13 bases between. Germline CDR1 reads SNHLY; CDR2 reads FYNNEI. The CDR3 spans 15 residues. The CDR3 protein is CASSEEGDLYNEQFF. CDR3 nucleotides: TGTGCCAGCAGTGAGGAGGGAGACCTTTACAATGAGCAGTTCTTC.

J is TRBJ1-1 and V is TRBV29-1, with D unclear. CDR1 SQVTM and CDR2 ANQGSEA come from the germline V gene. V lost 4 bases and J 5 bases, leaving 11 bases between the germline ends. The CDR3 totals 12 residues. In nucleotides, the CDR3 is TGCAGCGTTGTGCAGAGGTTGACTGAAGCTTTCTTT. Translated, it gives CSVVQRLTEAFF.

This chain uses TRBV4-3 with TRBJ2-1, with a weak D call TRBD1 (7 bases). This CDR3 is built from 16 residues. Trimming shortened V by 0 bases and J by 8 bases, and 17 bases separated the two germline ends. Per the germline V gene, CDR1 is LGHNA and CDR2 is YSLEER. CDR3 sequence reads: CASSQDIPGGTDEQFF. CDR3 DNA sequence: TGCGCCAGCAGCCAAGATATACCAGGGGGGACGGATGAGCAGTTCTTC.

V gene TRBV2 combines with J gene TRBJ1-4; 8 nucleotides match TRBD1. From germline, CDR1 is SNHLY and CDR2 FYNNEI. Germline trimming cut 8 bases from V and 7 bases from J; bases unmatched to any gene: 15. The CDR3 spans 16 residues. The CDR3 DNA reads TGTGCCAGCGGGGCCAGGGGGCGTCTCCGCAGTGAAAAACTGTTTTTT. As protein: CASGARGRLRSEKLFF.

The chain links TRBV6-5 to TRBJ1-1, with TRBD1 matching 8 bases. Trimming removed 0 bases from V and 4 bases from J; junction bases left unmatched: 1. The CDR3 is 14 amino acids. Germline lookup yields CDR1 MNHEY and CDR2 SVGAGI. The CDR3 region is CASSYSTGATEAFF. The CDR3 DNA sequence: TGTGCCAGCAGTTACTCGACAGGGGCCACTGAAGCTTTCTTT.

The chain links TRBV19 to TRBJ2-5, with a tentative D call TRBD2 (6 bases). Germline V lookup: CDR1 LNHDA, CDR2 SQIVND (reference sequence). The CDR3 runs 15 residues. The germline V and J ends were trimmed by 5 bases and 5 bases, with 18 bases remaining between them. The CDR3 reads CASSPPGQREETQYF. CDR3 DNA sequence: TGTGCCAGTAGTCCTCCCGGGCAACGGGAGGAGACCCAGTACTTC.

A single count supports this clone. V gene TRBV27 combines with J gene TRBJ2-7; the match to TRBD2 covers 11 bases. The CDR3 sequence is 15 residues long. Trimming removed 6 bases from V and 6 bases from J; junction bases left unmatched: 10. From germline, CDR1 is MNHEY and CDR2 SMNVEV (reference sequence). The CDR3 sequence: CASSKLAGVSGEQYF. Written as DNA, the CDR3 is TGTGCCAGCAGCAAACTAGCGGGAGTAAGTGGCGAGCAGTACTTC.

The chain carries TRBV6-8 and TRBJ2-1; TRBD2 agrees at 9 bases. The CDR3 sequence is 17 residues long. V dropped 2 bases and J dropped 0; count of bases not matched to a gene: 5. Looked up from germline, CDR1 is MNHGY and CDR2 is SAAAGT. The CDR3 loop is CASSYGLAKSSYNEQFF. Written as DNA, the CDR3 is TGTGCCAGCAGTTACGGACTAGCGAAGAGCTCCTACAATGAGCAGTTCTTC.

The J gene is TRBJ2-2, the V gene TRBV28; a possible D gene is TRBD1 (6 bases). V was cut by 2 bases and J by 0 bases, with 13 bases left in between. CDR3 size: 17 residues. From germline, CDR1 is MDHEN and CDR2 SYDVKM. The CDR3 DNA follows: TGTGCCAGCAGTTTAAACGGACAGATCGCGAACACCGGGGAGCTGTTTTTT. Its protein product is CASSLNGQIANTGELFF.

The chain employs TRBV28 and TRBJ2-7, with D possibly being TRBD1 (6 bases). Germline lookup yields CDR1 MDHEN and CDR2 SYDVKM. CDR3 size: 10 residues. V was trimmed by 11 bases and J by 3 bases, leaving 8 bases between them. In nucleotides, the CDR3 is TGTGCCTCAGGGGTCTACGAGCAGTACTTC. Translation: CASGVYEQYF. Full variable domain (rest looked up from reference TRBV28 and TRBJ2-7): DVKVTQSSRYLVKRTGEKVFLECVQDMDHENMFWYRQDPGLGLRLIYFSYDVKMKEKGDIPEGYSVSREKKERFSLILESASTNQTSMYLCASGVYEQYFGPGTRLTVT.

The chain has TRBV6-5 and TRBJ2-3; 8 nucleotides match TRBD2. The junction had 9 bases not matched to a gene; V was cut back by 6 bases and J by 4 bases. Germline lookup yields CDR1 MNHEY and CDR2 SVGAGI. CDR3 size: 15 residues. The chain's CDR3 is CASSPGGRKADTQYF. Here the CDR3 DNA reads TGTGCCAGCAGCCCCGGCGGGAGGAAAGCAGATACGCAGTATTTT.

The genes are TRBV2 and TRBJ1-3, with a weak D call TRBD1 (6 bases). The CDR3 extends over 17 amino acids. V gave up 2 bases and J gave up 0 bases, with 14 bases separating them. Per germline, CDR1 SNHLY and CDR2 FYNNEI. Here the CDR3 reads CASSEHKDSYSGNTIYF. As DNA, the CDR3 is TGTGCCAGCAGTGAACATAAGGACAGTTACTCTGGAAACACCATATATTTT. The full variable domain, with the rest looked up from reference TRBV2 and TRBJ1-3, is EPEVTQTPSHQVTQMGQEVILRCVPISNHLYFYWYRQILGQKVEFLVSFYNNEISEKSEIFDDQFSVERPDGSNFTLKIRSTKLEDSAMYFCASSEHKDSYSGNTIYFGEGSWLTVV.

The chain couples TRBV15 to TRBJ1-1; D is perhaps TRBD1 (6 bases). Germline CDR1 reads LNHNV; CDR2 reads YYDKDF (reference sequence). This CDR3 is 13 amino acids long. Deletions cut 0 bases from V and 6 bases from J, with 8 bases between. The CDR3, as DNA: TGTGCCACCAGCAGAGATTCAGGGGCTGAAGCTTTCTTT. This gives the protein CATSRDSGAEAFF.

The chain employs TRBV28 and TRBJ1-2; 7 nucleotides align to TRBD1. The germline CDR1 and CDR2 sequences are MDHEN and SYDVKM. V trimming: 1 base; J trimming: 10 bases; junction bases outside the gene matches: 6. The CDR3 spans 13 residues. In DNA, the CDR3 is TGTGCCAGCAGTTTATTGACAGGGTTCGCCTACACCTTC. This codes for CASSLLTGFAYTF.

This clone showed up just a few times. This chain uses TRBV5-4 with TRBJ2-1; TRBD2 agrees at 9 bases. CDR1 is SGHNT and CDR2 is YYREEE in the germline V gene (reference sequence). Trimming removed 5 bases from V and 7 bases from J; junction bases left unmatched: 10. The CDR3 consists of 15 residues. CDR3 amino acids: CASSPSGGRSNEQFF. The CDR3 DNA reads as TGTGCCAGCAGTCCGAGCGGGGGGAGGTCTAATGAGCAGTTCTTC.

V and J are TRBV23-1 and TRBJ1-3, with a weak D call TRBD1 (6 bases). TRBV23-1 is labeled an ORF, and its function is uncertain. The CDR3 is 14 residues long. Trimming took off 8 bases at V and 4 bases at J, with 15 bases between the two ends. DNA of the CDR3: TGCGCCAGCCCTAACAGGGATGCGGGAAACACCATATATTTT. Protein sequence: CASPNRDAGNTIYF.

V gene TRBV5-1 combines with J gene TRBJ2-5; 11 positions match TRBD2. The CDR3 runs to 16 residues. Germline values: CDR1 SGHRS, CDR2 YFSETQ. The V gene end was trimmed by 4 bases and the J gene end by 0 bases; junction bases not matched to a gene: 5. The CDR3 sequence: CASSVTSGGNQETQYF. In DNA form, the CDR3 reads TGCGCCAGCAGCGTTACTAGCGGGGGCAACCAAGAGACCCAGTACTTC.

J is TRBJ2-7 and V is TRBV28, with 9 bases matching TRBD2. With V trimmed by 6 bases and J by 5 bases, 17 bases remained unmatched. Germline V gene lookup returns CDR1 MDHEN and CDR2 SYDVKM. The CDR3 sequence is 17 residues long. The CDR3 coding sequence is TGTGCCAGCAGCCCCCCGGGTCTGGCGGGAGGGAGACACGAGCAGTACTTC. It encodes CASSPPGLAGGRHEQYF. Using reference TRBV28 and TRBJ2-7 for the parts outside the CDR3, the full variable domain is DVKVTQSSRYLVKRTGEKVFLECVQDMDHENMFWYRQDPGLGLRLIYFSYDVKMKEKGDIPEGYSVSREKKERFSLILESASTNQTSMYLCASSPPGLAGGRHEQYFGPGTRLTVT.

This clone was counted between two and nine times. This chain connects TRBV27 to TRBJ2-2; tentatively, D is TRBD2 (5 bases). Trimming removed 8 bases at V and 5 bases at J, with 12 bases between. The CDR3 is 13 residues long. Per the germline V gene, CDR1 is MNHEY and CDR2 is SMNVEV (reference sequence). CDR3 DNA sequence: TGTGCCAGCCTCCCGTGGGAGACCGGGGAGCTGTTTTTT. It is translated as CASLPWETGELFF.

As DNA, the CDR3 is TGCAGTGAGCCCTATGGCTACACCTTC. Translated, it gives CSEPYGYTF. The rearrangement uses TRBV20-1 and TRBJ1-2; no reliable D call. Germline values: CDR1 DFQATT, CDR2 SNEGSKA (reference sequence). CDR3 size: 9 residues. Trimming left V 7 bases short and J 4 bases short, with 4 bases between.

This clone was seen only once. This sequence joins TRBV7-3 and TRBJ1-1, with 10 bases fitting TRBD1. Germline values: CDR1 SGHTA, CDR2 FQGTGA. V gave up 4 bases and J gave up 4 bases; unmatched junction bases: 6. The CDR3 is 15 residues long. The CDR3 is CASSSTGGAGTEAFF. Written as DNA, the CDR3 is TGTGCCAGCAGCTCGACAGGGGGCGCAGGCACTGAAGCTTTCTTT. The full variable domain, in which reference TRBV7-3 and TRBJ1-1 provide the parts outside the CDR3, is GAGVSQTPSNKVTEKGKYVELRCDPISGHTALYWYRQSLGQGPEFLIYFQGTGAADDSGLPNDRFFAVRPEGSVSTLKIQRTERGDSAVYLCASSSTGGAGTEAFFGQGTRLTVV.

This chain connects TRBV27 to TRBJ2-7; TRBD1 is a possible D gene (5 bases). The V gene's germline CDR1 is MNHEY and CDR2 SMNVEV (reference sequence). V was cut by 2 bases and J by 5 bases, with 10 bases left in between. The CDR3 length is 13 residues. CDR3 in amino acids: CASSLGRGHEQYF. As DNA, the CDR3 is TGTGCCAGCAGTTTAGGAAGGGGCCACGAGCAGTACTTC.

This clone was picked up a small number of times. This chain joins TRBV7-9 and TRBJ2-4; D possibly corresponds to TRBD2 (5 bases). The germline V gene has CDR1 SEHNR and CDR2 FQNEAQ (reference sequence). Trimming stripped 4 bases from V and 0 bases from J, with 10 bases between. CDR3 size: 15 residues. The CDR3 is CASSSDSLAKNIQYF. Written as DNA, the CDR3 is TGTGCCAGCAGCTCGGACTCGTTAGCCAAAAACATTCAGTACTTC.